The 10 T cell receptor beta chains given below trace back to one sample, sequenced in a study of blood T cell repertoires in COVID-19 (dated by TCRdb to between 2020 and 2021). The library was made by the immunoSEQ multiplex PCR assay. TCRdb re-hosts the immuneACCESS table, in-frame sequences only. Its copies lack some clones; in the studies checked, an unresolved V gene accounts for under half of them, and the cause for the rest is not known. Within this sample are roughly 250,000 clones, with around four fifths of them counted one time only. The top ten clones comprise about 9% of the sample. Sequencing was done on a sample of peripheral blood. Receptor source: a man aged 35-49 years with active or convalescent COVID-19.

The chain couples TRBV7-8 to TRBJ2-1; D is ambiguous. Germline assignment: CDR1 SGHVS and CDR2 FQNEAQ. V dropped 5 bases and J dropped 6 bases, with 5 bases sitting between them. The CDR3 runs to 11 residues. The CDR3 is CASSAGNEQFF. The CDR3 DNA reads as TGTGCCAGCAGCGCCGGCAATGAGCAGTTCTTC.

The genes are TRBV10-3 and TRBJ2-2; 12 bases align to TRBD1. V dropped 10 bases and J dropped 7; count of bases not matched to a gene: 7. The CDR3 totals 14 residues. The germline gives CDR1 ENHRY, CDR2 SYGVKD. CDR3 in amino acids: CATGTGGAIGELFF. CDR3 coding DNA: TGTGCCACCGGGACAGGGGGCGCGATCGGGGAGCTGTTTTTT.

The gene calls are TRBV4-2 and TRBJ1-6; D is unresolved. The CDR3 covers 18 residues. In germline, CDR1 is LGHNA, CDR2 YNFKEQ. V shed 0 bases and J shed 0 bases, with 12 bases lying between them. The CDR3 DNA is TGTGCCAGCAGCCAAGAACCGGTTTTAAGCTCCTATAATTCACCCCTCCACTTT. Residues: CASSQEPVLSSYNSPLHF.

The genes are TRBV2 and TRBJ1-1, with TRBD1 identical over 7 bases. The J segment lost 6 bases and the V segment lost 4 bases, leaving 14 bases of the junction unmatched. The V gene's germline CDR1 is SNHLY and CDR2 FYNNEI. CDR3 length: 16 amino acids. This CDR3 reads CASSVQGRTPNAEAFF. CDR3 bases: TGTGCCAGCAGTGTACAGGGGAGAACTCCAAACGCTGAAGCTTTCTTT.

The CDR3 here is CASSVTGRGTDTQYF. The CDR3 nucleotides read TGTGCCAGCAGCGTTACAGGGAGGGGAACAGATACGCAGTATTTT. The chain carries TRBV9 and TRBJ2-3; maybe TRBD2 (7 bases). This CDR3 region has 15 residues. The germline V gene encodes CDR1 SGDLS and CDR2 YYNGEE. Trimming shortened V by 2 bases and J by 3 bases, and 13 bases separated the two germline ends.

The rearrangement links TRBV19 to TRBJ1-4; tentative D call: TRBD1 (5 bases). CDR1 is LNHDA and CDR2 is SQIVND in the germline V gene (reference sequence). There are 14 residues in the CDR3. The ends were cut back, 1 base at V and 8 bases at J, with 11 bases in the middle. Here the CDR3 reads CASSIGTGPEKLFF. In nucleotides, the CDR3 is TGTGCCAGTAGTATAGGTACAGGTCCCGAAAAACTGTTTTTT.

The V call is TRBV11-2, the J call TRBJ2-1, with D hard to call. This CDR3 has 16 amino acids. Trimming stripped 0 bases from V and 2 bases from J, with 11 bases between. The V gene's germline CDR1 is SGHAT and CDR2 FQNNGV. The CDR3 spells CASSLDRYDTYNEQFF. The DNA of the CDR3 is TGTGCCAGCAGCTTAGATCGCTACGATACCTACAATGAGCAGTTCTTC.

The chain couples TRBV9 to TRBJ1-5; weak D call: TRBD1 (5 bases). This CDR3 region has 15 residues. Trimming cost V 3 bases and J 5 bases, with 15 bases left between them. Germline V gives CDR1 SGDLS, CDR2 YYNGEE. CDR3 nucleotides: TGTGCCAGCAGCGCCGACGGCGGGGGTTATCAGCCCCAGCATTTT. Its protein product is CASSADGGGYQPQHF.

The rearrangement joins TRBV6-6 to TRBJ1-5, with D possibly TRBD1 on 6 matching bases. Between the trimmed V and J ends, which lost 6 bases and 0 bases, there was a span of 12 bases. The CDR3 is 15 amino acids. Germline CDR1 and CDR2: MNHNY and SVGAGI (reference sequence). The CDR3 nucleotides read TGTGCCAGCAGCCCACTACAGGGTAGCAATCAGCCCCAGCATTTT. This translates into CASSPLQGSNQPQHF.

The rearrangement uses TRBV21-1 and TRBJ1-1; the table's D call, TRBD1, was not checked against the DNA. TRBV21-1 is classified as a pseudogene. This CDR3 region has 17 residues. CDR3 region: CASSKGQGYFLNTEAFF. The CDR3 DNA is TGTGCCAGCAGCAAAGGACAGGGCTATTTCCTGAACACTGAAGCTTTCTTT.